This is a list of T cell receptor beta chains from one sample in a study of CD8+ T cells in alopecia areata. Assay used: immunoSEQ multiplex PCR; TCRdb lists only in-frame clones, some missing. The table lists more than 95,000 clones, 61% of them singletons. The material was CD4+ T cells sorted from blood, obtained at week 4, from a patient treated with tofacitinib. All receptors come from a human donor with alopecia areata. CDR3s include the opening cysteine and the closing phenylalanine or tryptophan. The order of the fields is V gene, clone size, D gene, J gene, CDR3 DNA, CDR3 protein. A D gene is named only where the DNA matches it firmly. A clone size is listed for some rows: how often the clone was seen (once, few, many), or a class if it is expanded.

V gene: TRBV30; clone size: few; D gene: NA; J gene: TRBJ2-1; CDR3 DNA: TGTGCCTGGAGTGGACTAGGACCTAATGAGCAGTTCTTC; CDR3 protein: CAWSGLGPNEQFF
V gene: TRBV5-6; clone size: few; D gene: TRBD2; J gene: TRBJ2-1; CDR3 DNA: TGTGCCAGCAGACTAGCGGGAGGGTCCCATGAGCAGTTCTTC; CDR3 protein: CASRLAGGSHEQFF
V gene: TRBV19; clone size: NA; D gene: NA; J gene: TRBJ2-7; CDR3 DNA: TGTGCCAGTACCCCGTGGGACACCACCTACGAGCAGTACTTC; CDR3 protein: CASTPWDTTYEQYF
V gene: TRBV30; clone size: NA; D gene: TRBD1; J gene: TRBJ1-5; CDR3 DNA: TGTGCCTGGAGCGGACAGGTCGCGGAGCCCCAGCATTTT; CDR3 protein: CAWSGQVAEPQHF
V gene: TRBV29-1; clone size: NA; D gene: TRBD1; J gene: TRBJ2-7; CDR3 DNA: TGCAGCGTTGGACAGGGGGACGAGCAGTACTTC; CDR3 protein: CSVGQGDEQYF
V gene: TRBV9; clone size: NA; D gene: TRBD1; J gene: TRBJ2-7; CDR3 DNA: TGTGCCAGCAGCGTAGGCTCGACAGGGATGTCCTCCTACGAGCAGTACTTC; CDR3 protein: CASSVGSTGMSSYEQYF
V gene: TRBV7-2; clone size: NA; D gene: NA; J gene: TRBJ1-2; CDR3 DNA: TGTGCCAGCAGCTACGGACCGGAGCGGACTATTGGCTACACCTTC; CDR3 protein: CASSYGPERTIGYTF
V gene: TRBV13; clone size: NA; D gene: NA; J gene: TRBJ1-4; CDR3 DNA: TGTGCCAGCAGCGAAAGTGCAACTAATGAAAAACTGTTTTTT; CDR3 protein: CASSESATNEKLFF
V gene: TRBV7-9; clone size: few; D gene: NA; J gene: TRBJ1-2; CDR3 DNA: TGTGCCAGCAGCTTAGTGGGGCGCACTAACTATGGCTACACCTTC; CDR3 protein: CASSLVGRTNYGYTF
V gene: TRBV29-1; clone size: NA; D gene: NA; J gene: TRBJ2-7; CDR3 DNA: TGCAGCGTTGATGAGATCGATTCCAACGAGCAGTACTTC; CDR3 protein: CSVDEIDSNEQYF
V gene: TRBV29-1; clone size: once; D gene: TRBD1; J gene: TRBJ1-2; CDR3 DNA: TGCAGCGTCCCGACAGGGAAAGTCGACTATGGCTACACCTTC; CDR3 protein: CSVPTGKVDYGYTF
V gene: TRBV4-3; clone size: NA; D gene: NA; J gene: TRBJ2-7; CDR3 DNA: TGCGCCAGCAGCCAAGAAGGCACAGGGCGTACCTACGAGCAGTACTTC; CDR3 protein: CASSQEGTGRTYEQYF
V gene: TRBV4-2; clone size: NA; D gene: TRBD2; J gene: TRBJ2-5; CDR3 DNA: TGTGCCAGCAGCCCCTGGACTAGCGGGGGTGAAGAGACCCAGTACTTC; CDR3 protein: CASSPWTSGGEETQYF
V gene: TRBV29-1; clone size: NA; D gene: NA; J gene: TRBJ1-1; CDR3 DNA: TGCAGCGTTGACAAGGGGTACACTGAAGCTTTCTTT; CDR3 protein: CSVDKGYTEAFF
V gene: TRBV19; clone size: NA; D gene: NA; J gene: TRBJ1-3; CDR3 DNA: TGTGCCAGTAGTGACCGGACACCGGCGGGCTCTGGAAACACCATATATTTT; CDR3 protein: CASSDRTPAGSGNTIYF
V gene: TRBV30; clone size: NA; D gene: TRBD1; J gene: TRBJ2-3; CDR3 DNA: TGTGCCCGCAGACAGGGGGCAGATACGCAGTATTTT; CDR3 protein: CARRQGADTQYF
V gene: TRBV7-9; clone size: few; D gene: TRBD1; J gene: TRBJ2-2; CDR3 DNA: TGTGCCAGCAGCTCCGATCAGGGGGCCGGGGAGCTGTTTTTT; CDR3 protein: CASSSDQGAGELFF
V gene: TRBV7-2; clone size: NA; D gene: NA; J gene: TRBJ2-7; CDR3 DNA: TGTGCCAGCAGCCTGGCGGCAGCCTCGGTCGACGAGCAGTACTTC; CDR3 protein: CASSLAAASVDEQYF
V gene: TRBV10-3; clone size: NA; D gene: NA; J gene: TRBJ1-5; CDR3 DNA: TGTGCCATCAGCCCCGCTGGCAGAGATCAGCCCCAGCATTTT; CDR3 protein: CAISPAGRDQPQHF
V gene: TRBV9; clone size: NA; D gene: TRBD1; J gene: TRBJ1-5; CDR3 DNA: TGTGCCAGCAGCGTAGGGACAGGGAGTAATCAGCCCCAGCATTTT; CDR3 protein: CASSVGTGSNQPQHF
V gene: TRBV11-2; clone size: NA; D gene: NA; J gene: TRBJ2-3; CDR3 DNA: TGTGCCAGCAGCTTAGTTGGCGGGGGCAGCACAGATACGCAGTATTTT; CDR3 protein: CASSLVGGGSTDTQYF
V gene: TRBV5-1; clone size: NA; D gene: NA; J gene: TRBJ1-2; CDR3 DNA: TGCGCCAGCAGCTTGGAAGACTATGGCTACACCTTC; CDR3 protein: CASSLEDYGYTF
V gene: TRBV7-2; clone size: NA; D gene: NA; J gene: TRBJ2-5; CDR3 DNA: TGTGCCAGCAGCCCGACCGGGACAGAGACCCAGTACTTC; CDR3 protein: CASSPTGTETQYF
V gene: TRBV30; clone size: NA; D gene: NA; J gene: TRBJ1-2; CDR3 DNA: TGTGCCTGGACCAAGACAGTGACTAACTATGGCTACACCTTC; CDR3 protein: CAWTKTVTNYGYTF
V gene: TRBV30; clone size: few; D gene: TRBD1; J gene: TRBJ2-7; CDR3 DNA: TGTGCCTGGGTTGACAGGGATCCCTACGAGCAGTACTTC; CDR3 protein: CAWVDRDPYEQYF
V gene: TRBV28; clone size: few; D gene: TRBD1; J gene: TRBJ1-2; CDR3 DNA: TGTGCCAGCGGACAGGGAACTTACGGCTACACCTTC; CDR3 protein: CASGQGTYGYTF
V gene: TRBV29-1; clone size: few; D gene: TRBD1; J gene: TRBJ2-5; CDR3 DNA: TGCAGCACACAGGGGGCGAGGGAGACCCAGTACTTC; CDR3 protein: CSTQGARETQYF